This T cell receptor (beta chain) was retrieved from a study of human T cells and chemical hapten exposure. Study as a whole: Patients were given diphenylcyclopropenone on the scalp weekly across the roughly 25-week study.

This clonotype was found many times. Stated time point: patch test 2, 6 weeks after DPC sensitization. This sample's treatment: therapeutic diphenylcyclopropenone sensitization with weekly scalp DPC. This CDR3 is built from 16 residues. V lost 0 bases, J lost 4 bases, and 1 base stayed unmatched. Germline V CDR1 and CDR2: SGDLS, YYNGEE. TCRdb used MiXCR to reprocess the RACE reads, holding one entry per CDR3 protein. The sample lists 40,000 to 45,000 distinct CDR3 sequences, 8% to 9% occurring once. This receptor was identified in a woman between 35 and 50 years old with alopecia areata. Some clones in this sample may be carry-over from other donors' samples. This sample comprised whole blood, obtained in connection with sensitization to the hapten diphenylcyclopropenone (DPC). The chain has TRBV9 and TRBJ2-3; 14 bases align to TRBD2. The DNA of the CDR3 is TGTGCCAGCAGCGTAGAGGGACTAGCGGGGGCAGATACGCAGTATTTT. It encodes CASSVEGLAGADTQYF.